These T cell receptor beta chains were read from a single sample in a study of shared clonotypes between healthy human individuals. Sequencing used immunoSEQ multiplex PCR; TCRdb keeps in-frame clones, though not all of them. The table records fewer than 1 million clones, roughly 96% of them present only once. Sequencing input: naive CD8+ T cells sorted from blood. The receptors originated from a man aged 25 to 40 in good health. The CDR3 runs from the conserved cysteine through the conserved F or W. A D gene is named only where the DNA matches it firmly. Clone size is not always given. Where it is, it says once, few, many or a class for expanded clones.

size	V	D	J	CDR3	DNA
NA	TRBV9	NA	TRBJ2-7	CASSVGSLGYEQYF	TGTGCCAGCAGCGTGGGGAGTTTGGGCTACGAGCAGTACTTC
once	TRBV9	NA	TRBJ1-1	CASSVERRGDEAFF	TGTGCCAGCAGCGTAGAGAGGAGGGGGGATGAAGCTTTCTTT
NA	TRBV4-1	NA	TRBJ1-5	CASSQEAGDSQPQHF	TGCGCCAGCAGCCAAGAGGCAGGCGACAGCCAGCCCCAGCATTTT
NA	TRBV18	NA	TRBJ1-5	CASSQRYSNQPQHF	TGTGCCAGCTCACAACGGTATAGCAATCAGCCCCAGCATTTT
NA	TRBV6-1	NA	TRBJ1-1	CASSEVRGNTEAFF	TGTGCCAGCAGTGAAGTTAGGGGGAACACTGAAGCTTTCTTT
once	TRBV27	NA	TRBJ2-4	CASSLSRGADIQYF	TGTGCCAGCAGTTTATCGAGGGGAGCGGACATTCAGTACTTC
once	TRBV11-2	TRBD1	TRBJ2-1	CASSPVRGTGGNEQFF	TGTGCCAGCAGCCCCGTTAGAGGGACAGGGGGGAATGAGCAGTTCTTC
NA	TRBV10-3	NA	TRBJ2-3	CAISASRTDDTQYF	TGTGCCATCAGTGCTTCCCGGACAGACGATACGCAGTATTTT
NA	TRBV10-3	NA	TRBJ1-2	CAISDTAANYGYTF	TGTGCCATCAGTGACACAGCCGCTAACTATGGCTACACCTTC
NA	TRBV2	TRBD1	TRBJ2-3	CASSKQGPEQCF	TGTGCCAGCAGTAAACAGGGGCCGGAGCAGTGTTTT
NA	TRBV6-5	NA	TRBJ1-2	CASSYRLGGFYGYTF	TGTGCCAGCAGTTATCGGTTAGGGGGTTTCTATGGCTACACCTTC
NA	TRBV11-2	NA	TRBJ2-3	CASSSRFGGTDTQYF	TGTGCCAGCAGCTCCCGCTTTGGGGGCACAGATACGCAGTATTTT
NA	TRBV27	NA	TRBJ2-1	CASSLSPGYNEQFF	TGTGCCAGCAGTTTATCTCCCGGGTACAATGAGCAGTTCTTC
NA	TRBV25-1	TRBD1	TRBJ1-1	CASRGTGFEAFF	TGTGCCAGCAGGGGGACAGGGTTTGAAGCTTTCTTT
NA	TRBV7-8	TRBD2	TRBJ2-3	CASSPRLAVSTDTQYF	TGTGCCAGCAGCCCAAGACTAGCGGTGAGCACAGATACGCAGTATTTT
NA	TRBV7-8	NA	TRBJ2-2	CASSSRALQSGELFF	TGTGCCAGCAGCTCCCGGGCCCTTCAATCCGGGGAGCTGTTTTTT
NA	TRBV2	NA	TRBJ1-4	CASTASVKYTANEKLFF	TGTGCCAGCACGGCCTCCGTAAAATATACGGCTAATGAAAAACTGTTTTTT
NA	TRBV7-9	NA	TRBJ1-2	CATMTLTGTYGYTF	TGTGCCACCATGACCCTGACAGGAACCTATGGCTACACCTTC
NA	TRBV7-9	TRBD1	TRBJ2-1	CASSSQGFGDEQFF	TGTGCCAGCAGCTCACAGGGGTTTGGCGATGAGCAGTTCTTC
NA	TRBV4-1	NA	TRBJ1-1	CASSQEPGLQNTEAFF	TGCGCCAGCAGCCAAGAACCGGGACTTCAGAACACTGAAGCTTTCTTT
NA	TRBV7-9	NA	TRBJ2-5	CASSSRSRGETQYF	TGTGCCAGCAGCTCCCGCAGCCGGGGTGAGACCCAGTACTTC
NA	TRBV25-1	NA	TRBJ2-5	CASSEYMETQYF	TGTGCCAGCAGTGAATATATGGAGACCCAGTACTTC
NA	TRBV28	NA	TRBJ2-5	CASSLKGRRETQYF	TGTGCCAGCAGTTTGAAGGGTCGGCGAGAGACCCAGTACTTC
once	TRBV18	TRBD1	TRBJ1-4	CASSPTGQGREKLFF	TGTGCCAGCTCACCCACCGGACAGGGGAGGGAAAAACTGTTTTTT
NA	TRBV30	NA	TRBJ2-7	CAWRGQNTYEQYF	TGTGCCTGGAGGGGCCAGAACACCTACGAGCAGTACTTC
NA	TRBV7-6	NA	TRBJ1-1	CASSLELNTEAFF	TGTGCCAGCAGCTTGGAATTGAACACTGAAGCTTTCTTT
NA	TRBV29-1	NA	TRBJ2-1	CSVPGLASHNEQFF	TGCAGCGTCCCCGGGCTAGCTAGCCACAATGAGCAGTTCTTC
NA	TRBV7-9	NA	TRBJ2-7	CASSLAHNPYEQYF	TGTGCCAGCAGCTTAGCGCATAACCCCTACGAGCAGTACTTC
NA	TRBV14	NA	TRBJ2-1	CASSSPAGNEQFF	TGTGCCAGCAGCTCCCCCGCGGGAAATGAGCAGTTCTTC
NA	TRBV15	NA	TRBJ2-1	CATSREGVSSYNEQFF	TGTGCCACCAGCAGAGAAGGCGTGTCCTCCTACAATGAGCAGTTCTTC
NA	TRBV7-8	TRBD2	TRBJ2-3	CASSPGTSGTQYF	TGTGCCAGCAGCCCCGGGACTAGCGGTACGCAGTATTTT
NA	TRBV9	TRBD1	TRBJ1-1	CASSVLTGLNTEAFF	TGTGCCAGCAGCGTATTGACAGGGCTGAACACTGAAGCTTTCTTT
NA	TRBV28	TRBD1	TRBJ2-7	CASSFRDRGLSAYEQYF	TGTGCCAGCAGTTTCCGGGACAGGGGGCTATCCGCTTACGAGCAGTACTTC
NA	TRBV9	TRBD1	TRBJ1-3	CASSVGQVPGNTIYF	TGTGCCAGCAGCGTGGGACAGGTTCCTGGAAACACCATATATTTT
NA	TRBV7-9	NA	TRBJ2-7	CASSQQRAEQYF	TGTGCCAGCAGCCAACAGCGGGCCGAGCAGTACTTC
NA	TRBV7-9	TRBD1	TRBJ2-7	CASSLARGRVYEQYF	TGTGCCAGCAGCTTAGCCAGGGGGCGTGTCTACGAGCAGTACTTC
NA	TRBV11-3	NA	TRBJ2-3	CASSLGLVGTQYF	TGTGCCAGCAGCTTAGGACTAGTCGGTACGCAGTATTTT
NA	TRBV12-2	NA	TRBJ1-1	CASRFPLGAGTRTEAFF	TGTGCAAGTCGCTTTCCGCTTGGGGCAGGGACTCGGACTGAAGCTTTCTTT
NA	TRBV10-1	TRBD2	TRBJ2-7	CASSDTASGQYSYEQYF	TGCGCCAGCAGTGATACGGCTAGCGGGCAATACTCCTACGAGCAGTACTTC
NA	TRBV11-2	TRBD2	TRBJ2-7	CASSLGRDYSYEQYF	TGTGCCAGCAGCTTAGGGCGGGACTACTCCTACGAGCAGTACTTC
NA	TRBV28	TRBD1	TRBJ2-7	CASSFVRTGGYEQYF	TGTGCCAGCAGTTTTGTGAGGACAGGGGGTTACGAGCAGTACTTC
NA	TRBV7-8	NA	TRBJ2-7	CASSLATAYEQYF	TGTGCCAGCAGCTTAGCGACCGCCTACGAGCAGTACTTC
NA	TRBV7-9	NA	TRBJ2-5	CASSLGLASQETQYF	TGTGCCAGCAGCTTAGGGCTAGCGAGCCAAGAGACCCAGTACTTC
NA	TRBV7-9	NA	TRBJ2-7	CASSSAPGSYEQYF	TGTGCCAGCAGCAGCGCGCCCGGTTCCTACGAGCAGTACTTC
NA	TRBV9	TRBD2	TRBJ2-3	CASSLGTSQNRDTQYF	TGTGCCAGCAGCCTCGGGACTAGCCAAAATAGAGATACGCAGTATTTT
NA	TRBV27	NA	TRBJ2-1	CASSLFGPSSYNEQFF	TGTGCCAGCAGTTTATTCGGCCCAAGCTCCTACAATGAGCAGTTCTTC
NA	TRBV4-1	NA	TRBJ2-1	CASSQEVDEQFF	TGCGCCAGCAGCCAAGAAGTTGATGAGCAGTTCTTC
NA	TRBV19	NA	TRBJ2-2	CATSRGGEWSGELFF	TGTGCCACCTCCCGAGGTGGGGAGTGGTCCGGGGAGCTGTTTTTT
NA	TRBV5-5	TRBD1	TRBJ2-1	CASSLGTGSINEQFF	TGTGCCAGCAGCTTGGGGACAGGGAGTATTAATGAGCAGTTCTTC
NA	TRBV29-1	TRBD1	TRBJ2-5	CSVWTGKRETQYF	TGCAGCGTTTGGACAGGGAAACGAGAGACCCAGTACTTC
NA	TRBV2	TRBD1	TRBJ2-1	CARTGTANNEQFF	TGTGCCCGCACCGGGACAGCTAACAATGAGCAGTTCTTC
NA	TRBV13	NA	TRBJ2-2	CASSFRGHGAGELFF	TGTGCCAGCAGCTTCCGGGGACATGGGGCCGGGGAGCTGTTTTTT
NA	TRBV11-3	TRBD1	TRBJ2-7	CASSLSGQAYEQYF	TGTGCCAGCAGCTTATCGGGACAGGCCTACGAGCAGTACTTC
NA	TRBV27	NA	TRBJ2-2	CASSSPAATGELFF	TGTGCCAGCAGTTCCCCTGCGGCCACCGGGGAGCTGTTTTTT
NA	TRBV13	NA	TRBJ1-4	CASSDQKGLNPSTNEKLFF	TGTGCCAGCAGCGACCAGAAGGGACTGAATCCTTCAACTAATGAAAAACTGTTTTTT